These T cell receptor beta chains were read from a single sample in a study of PD-1 blockade in classical Hodgkin lymphoma. The protocol was immunoSEQ multiplex PCR, while the TCRdb copy is restricted to in-frame clones and leaves out a portion. The data show 80,000 to 100,000 clones, approximately 94% seen once. This specimen was peripheral blood mononuclear cells (PBMCs), taken before the fourth cycle of nivolumab. The receptors here all came from a human donor with classical Hodgkin lymphoma. CDR3s include the opening cysteine and the closing phenylalanine or tryptophan. D genes are given only for firm matches. Clone sizes are given selectively: once, few, many, or a class where the clone is expanded.

V: TRBV5-6; J: TRBJ1-2; size: .; D: TRBD1; CDR3: CASSSGTGGDYYGYTF; DNA: TGTGCCAGCAGTTCCGGGACAGGGGGCGATTACTATGGCTACACCTTC
V: TRBV28; J: TRBJ2-7; size: .; D: .; CDR3: CGTVLQRATYEQYF; DNA: TGTGGAACGGTACTGCAGCGGGCCACCTACGAGCAGTACTTC
V: TRBV5-1; J: TRBJ2-5; size: .; D: TRBD1; CDR3: CATRDRGRETQYF; DNA: TGCGCCACCCGGGACAGGGGACGGGAGACCCAGTACTTC
V: TRBV2; J: TRBJ1-5; size: .; D: .; CDR3: CASSEWQAYNQPQHF; DNA: TGTGCCAGCAGTGAATGGCAGGCCTACAATCAGCCCCAGCATTTT
V: TRBV12-5; J: TRBJ2-2; size: .; D: TRBD1; CDR3: CASGLVERGRTPGELFF; DNA: TGTGCTAGTGGTTTGGTTGAGAGGGGGCGAACTCCCGGGGAGCTGTTTTTT
V: TRBV5-6; J: TRBJ2-7; size: .; D: TRBD2; CDR3: CASRETSRSSEQYF; DNA: TGTGCCAGCAGGGAGACTAGCAGATCGAGCGAGCAGTACTTC
V: TRBV27; J: TRBJ1-2; size: .; D: .; CDR3: CASRLSLTGAYGYTF; DNA: TGTGCCAGCAGACTATCCTTGACAGGAGCCTATGGCTACACCTTC
V: TRBV7-3; J: TRBJ2-5; size: .; D: TRBD1; CDR3: CASSLTGRGSETQYF; DNA: TGTGCCAGCAGCTTAACCGGCAGGGGGTCCGAGACCCAGTACTTC
V: TRBV10-2; J: TRBJ1-3; size: .; D: .; CDR3: CASSESTFVYRGNTIYF; DNA: TGCGCCAGCAGTGAGTCGACGTTCGTGTATCGCGGAAACACCATATATTTT
V: TRBV6-1; J: TRBJ1-5; size: once; D: .; CDR3: CASTGAGASNQPQHF; DNA: TGTGCCAGCACGGGAGCTGGGGCGAGCAATCAGCCCCAGCATTTT
V: TRBV7-6; J: TRBJ2-2; size: once; D: TRBD2; CDR3: CASSSLAGGGTGELFF; DNA: TGTGCCAGCAGCTCCCTAGCGGGAGGCGGCACCGGGGAGCTGTTTTTT
V: TRBV6-9; J: TRBJ1-6; size: .; D: .; CDR3: CASSLAPGRSSPLHF; DNA: TGTGCCAGCAGTTTAGCCCCAGGGAGAAGCTCACCCCTCCACTTT
V: TRBV7-2; J: TRBJ1-1; size: .; D: .; CDR3: CASSTGPGTEAFF; DNA: TGTGCCAGCAGCACAGGGCCAGGAACTGAAGCTTTCTTT
V: TRBV6-5; J: TRBJ2-2; size: once; D: .; CDR3: CASSYSKGFYTGELFF; DNA: TGTGCCAGCAGTTACTCGAAAGGGTTTTACACCGGGGAGCTGTTTTTT
V: TRBV11-2; J: TRBJ1-3; size: .; D: .; CDR3: CASSPYWSSGNTIYF; DNA: TGTGCCAGCAGCCCATACTGGAGCTCTGGAAACACCATATATTTT
V: TRBV6-9; J: TRBJ2-2; size: .; D: .; CDR3: CASSYGPRSVDTGELFF; DNA: TGTGCCAGCAGTTATGGACCCCGGTCAGTCGACACCGGGGAGCTGTTTTTT
V: TRBV30; J: TRBJ2-1; size: .; D: TRBD2; CDR3: CAWQGLSSYNEQFF; DNA: TGTGCCTGGCAGGGACTATCCTCCTACAATGAGCAGTTCTTC
V: TRBV27; J: TRBJ2-5; size: .; D: .; CDR3: CASSFSSTGRGGPQETQYF; DNA: TGTGCCAGCAGTTTCTCATCGACAGGGCGTGGGGGGCCTCAAGAGACCCAGTACTTC
V: TRBV6-5; J: TRBJ1-2; size: once; D: .; CDR3: CASSYSFPGPNYGYTF; DNA: TGTGCCAGCAGTTACTCGTTTCCGGGGCCGAACTATGGCTACACCTTC
V: TRBV5-4; J: TRBJ2-5; size: .; D: TRBD1; CDR3: CASSLGQGVWETQYF; DNA: TGTGCCAGCAGCTTAGGACAGGGTGTTTGGGAGACCCAGTACTTC
V: TRBV28; J: TRBJ2-1; size: .; D: .; CDR3: CASSLFAGQLYNEQFF; DNA: TGTGCCAGCAGTTTATTCGCGGGACAGCTCTACAATGAGCAGTTCTTC
V: TRBV4-1; J: TRBJ2-5; size: .; D: TRBD1; CDR3: CASSQAQRGGWTGVGETQYF; DNA: TGCGCCAGCAGCCAAGCCCAAAGGGGAGGTTGGACAGGGGTCGGTGAGACCCAGTACTTC
V: TRBV6-4; J: TRBJ2-7; size: .; D: TRBD2; CDR3: CASSDRGSGSGVGYEQYF; DNA: TGTGCCAGCAGTGACAGAGGGAGCGGGAGCGGAGTAGGATACGAGCAGTACTTC
V: TRBV5-1; J: TRBJ1-4; size: .; D: .; CDR3: CATSSLLGEKLFF; DNA: TGCGCCACCTCGTCTCTGCTGGGTGAAAAACTGTTTTTT
V: TRBV6-5; J: TRBJ1-1; size: .; D: .; CDR3: CASSYTLGRNTEAFF; DNA: TGTGCCAGCAGTTACACCCTGGGGAGGAACACTGAAGCTTTCTTT
V: TRBV7-8; J: TRBJ2-7; size: .; D: .; CDR3: CASSSGPNYEQYF; DNA: TGTGCCAGCAGCTCGGGACCGAACTACGAGCAGTACTTC
V: TRBV2; J: TRBJ2-7; size: .; D: TRBD2; CDR3: CAREAIAGPREQYF; DNA: TGTGCCAGAGAAGCAATAGCGGGCCCCCGCGAGCAGTACTTC
V: TRBV5-1; J: TRBJ2-3; size: .; D: .; CDR3: CASSRDGTDTQYF; DNA: TGCGCCAGCAGCAGGGACGGCACAGATACGCAGTATTTT
V: TRBV13; J: TRBJ2-7; size: .; D: TRBD1; CDR3: CASSFGTGPYEQYF; DNA: TGTGCCAGCAGCTTTGGGACAGGCCCCTACGAGCAGTACTTC
V: TRBV5-4; J: TRBJ1-1; size: .; D: .; CDR3: CASNQRGLQSTEAFF; DNA: TGTGCCAGCAACCAAAGAGGGCTACAGTCAACTGAAGCTTTCTTT
V: TRBV6-6; J: TRBJ2-3; size: .; D: TRBD2; CDR3: CASRTSGRGDTQYF; DNA: TGTGCCAGCAGAACTAGCGGGAGGGGAGATACGCAGTATTTT
V: TRBV7-9; J: TRBJ2-5; size: .; D: TRBD2; CDR3: CASSFGGLAGGPRKTQYF; DNA: TGTGCCAGCAGCTTCGGGGGACTAGCGGGAGGGCCTCGGAAGACCCAGTACTTC
V: TRBV27; J: TRBJ1-5; size: .; D: .; CDR3: CASRQGDQPQHF; DNA: TGTGCCAGCAGGCAGGGAGATCAGCCCCAGCATTTT
V: TRBV28; J: TRBJ1-5; size: once; D: TRBD1; CDR3: CASSREDRARQPQHF; DNA: TGTGCCAGCAGTCGTGAGGACAGGGCGAGGCAGCCCCAGCATTTT
V: TRBV27; J: TRBJ2-2; size: .; D: .; CDR3: CASSLMAWGGELFF; DNA: TGTGCCAGCAGTTTGATGGCTTGGGGCGGGGAGCTGTTTTTT
V: TRBV10-3; J: TRBJ1-1; size: .; D: .; CDR3: CAAWREGEAFF; DNA: TGTGCCGCCTGGAGAGAAGGTGAAGCTTTCTTT
V: TRBV6-1; J: TRBJ2-7; size: .; D: .; CDR3: CASRYSGTYEQYF; DNA: TGTGCCAGCAGGTATTCAGGGACCTACGAGCAGTACTTC